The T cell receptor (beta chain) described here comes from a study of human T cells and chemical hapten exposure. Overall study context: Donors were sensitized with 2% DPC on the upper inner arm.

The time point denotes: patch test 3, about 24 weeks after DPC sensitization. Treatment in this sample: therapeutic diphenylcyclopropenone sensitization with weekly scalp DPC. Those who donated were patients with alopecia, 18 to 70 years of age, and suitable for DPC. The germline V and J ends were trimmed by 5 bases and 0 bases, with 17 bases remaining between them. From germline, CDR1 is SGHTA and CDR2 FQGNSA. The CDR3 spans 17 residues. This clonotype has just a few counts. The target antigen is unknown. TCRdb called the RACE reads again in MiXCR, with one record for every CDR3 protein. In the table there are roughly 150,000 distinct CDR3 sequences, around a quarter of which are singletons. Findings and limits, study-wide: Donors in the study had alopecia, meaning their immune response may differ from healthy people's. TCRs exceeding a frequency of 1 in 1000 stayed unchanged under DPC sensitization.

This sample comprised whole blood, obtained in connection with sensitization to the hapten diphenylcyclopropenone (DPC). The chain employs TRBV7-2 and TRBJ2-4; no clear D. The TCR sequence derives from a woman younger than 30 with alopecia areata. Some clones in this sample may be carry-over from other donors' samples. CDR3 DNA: TGTGCCAGCAGCCGTACACCTAAATGGGGAGCCAAAAACATTCAGTACTTC. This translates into CASSRTPKWGAKNIQYF.